What follows describes a single T cell receptor (beta chain). The V end lost 1 base, the J end lost 7 bases, and 8 bases lay between the germline ends. The CDR3 extends over 13 amino acids. CDR1 and CDR2 (germline): SGHVS, FQNEAQ. From the 5' RACE reads, TCRdb called clonotypes with MiXCR, one entry per CDR3 protein. Found here are over 9,000 distinct CDR3 sequences, approximately 57% of them singletons; the top ten hold less than 7.5%. The sequence was collected from a female donor with breast cancer. The sample comprised tumor-infiltrating memory CD4+ T cells sorted from the breast tumor. Subset noted: memory CD4+ T cells, CD4+CD45RO+CD25-. The chain couples TRBV7-8 to TRBJ2-1; D is unclear. The CDR3 nucleotides are TGTGCCAGCAGCTTAGGCTCTGCGAATGAGCAGTTCTTC. Translating it yields CASSLGSANEQFF.